This T cell receptor (beta chain) was identified in a study of cytomegalovirus exposure and HLA in healthy donors. Whole-study findings and limits: In a later analysis, at a false discovery rate of 0.05, 16,951 TCR beta sequences matched HLA alleles.

Primers included in the PCR were 60 Vbeta and 13 Jbeta primers. This table comes from immunoSEQ multiplex PCR, and its TCRdb copy is limited to in-frame clones, with some not included. The table has roughly 190,000 clones, approximately 78% seen once. Trimming removed 3 bases from V and 6 bases from J, with 18 bases in between. From germline, CDR1 is KGHSH and CDR2 LQKENI. There are 16 residues in the CDR3. A word on this clone: Its specificity is not known.

The specimen sequenced was PBMCs. This TCR derives from a young woman in good health and CMV-seronegative. The chain recombines TRBV18 with TRBJ1-5; maybe TRBD1 (6 bases). This chain's CDR3 is CASSPNLTGVGQPQHF. The CDR3 bases are TGTGCCAGCTCACCCAATTTGACAGGAGTAGGTCAGCCCCAGCATTTT. Full variable domain (remainder filled in from reference TRBV18 and TRBJ1-5): NAGVMQNPRHLVRRRGQEARLRCSPMKGHSHVYWYRQLPEEGLKFMVYLQKENIIDESGMPKERFSAEFPKEGPSILRIQQVVRGDSAAYFCASSPNLTGVGQPQHFGDGTRLSIL.